Sequencing of this T cell receptor (beta chain) was carried out in a study of T cell responses to AZD1222 COVID-19 vaccine. In the study overall: Second-dose timings of about 4 or about 12 weeks were pooled. Findings and caveats of the study: Baseline serology detected seropositivity in only a handful of AZD1222 recipients. White British ancestry dominated among donors, who included more females, and clonal diversity was possibly underestimated. Close to half of spike-specific TCRs reportedly recognize unmutated variant regions.

With regard to this clone: Its target is unknown.

Method: immunoSEQ multiplex PCR; TCRdb's copy keeps in-frame clones and lacks some. The table shows roughly 100,000 clones, with around 89% occurring only once. This clonotype was obtained from an adult in good health. The sequencing here drew on peripheral blood, taken on day 0 of AZD1222 vaccination.

The CDR3 DNA is TGCGCCAGCAGCTTGGAAGGGACACTGCCTATAATTGAAGCTTTCTTT. As protein: CASSLEGTLPIIEAFF. The chain uses TRBV5-1 and TRBJ1-1, with D tentatively TRBD1 (6 bases). The CDR3 has 16 amino acids. CDR1 and CDR2 (germline): SGHRS, YFSETQ. V lost 0 bases, J lost 7 bases, and 19 bases lay in between.